These 8 T cell receptor beta chains came from one sample sequenced in a study of T cells in tuberculosis. Sorting used thawed, overnight-rested PBMC stained with anti-CD3, a viability dye and GMM-loaded CD1B tetramer. The CD1B tetramers carried C32 glucose monomycolate purified from Rhodococcus equi. Profiled with immunoSEQ multiplex PCR; TCRdb holds only in-frame clones, not every one. The top ten hold around 13% of the sample, which has roughly 59,000 clones, under 90% seen once. Source material: CD1b-GMM tetramer-negative cells sorted from PBMCs. The receptors stem from an adult woman with latent tuberculosis.

This clone was seen a handful of times. This sequence joins TRBV11-1 and TRBJ1-2; 10 bases line up with TRBD1. V trimming: 2 bases; J trimming: 8 bases; junction bases outside the gene matches: 11. The V gene's germline CDR1 is SGHAT and CDR2 FQDESV (reference sequence). The CDR3 covers 16 residues. CDR3 sequence reads: CASSLTTAGTGAGYTF. The CDR3 DNA sequence: TGTGCCAGCAGCTTAACAACTGCCGGGACAGGGGCCGGCTACACCTTC.

The genes are TRBV10-1 and TRBJ2-5; no definite D call. V was trimmed by 5 bases and J by 1 base, leaving 14 bases between them. The CDR3 loop spans 15 amino acids. Germline-derived CDR1 and CDR2 are WNHNN and SYGVQD (reference sequence). The CDR3 loop reads CASSPVLTGQETQYF. The CDR3 region has the DNA TGCGCCAGCAGTCCGGTCCTGACGGGCCAAGAGACCCAGTACTTC.

The rearrangement uses TRBV4-3 and TRBJ1-2; D possibly corresponds to TRBD1 (5 bases). V was shortened by 0 bases and J by 4 bases, with 12 bases between the two germline ends. Germline values: CDR1 LGHNA, CDR2 YSLEER. The CDR3 extends over 15 amino acids. CDR3 region: CASSQDGGAGYGYTF. The DNA of the CDR3 is TGCGCCAGCAGCCAAGACGGAGGGGCGGGCTATGGCTACACCTTC.

This chain links TRBV18 with TRBJ1-2, with 7 bases matching TRBD1. CDR1 is KGHSH and CDR2 is LQKENI in the germline V gene. The trim removed 3 bases at V and 8 bases at J, leaving 15 bases unmatched. This CDR3 comprises 16 residues. Here the CDR3 reads CASSPPRQGQSGGYTF. CDR3 bases: TGTGCCAGCTCACCTCCCCGACAGGGACAAAGTGGCGGCTACACCTTC.

The rearrangement joins TRBV6-6 to TRBJ1-3; a possible D gene is TRBD1 (6 bases). Germline values: CDR1 MNHNY, CDR2 SVGAGI (reference sequence). This CDR3 has 15 amino acids. Trimming left V 0 bases short and J 2 bases short, with 8 bases between. This chain's CDR3 is CASSYSAGAGNTIYF. CDR3 coding DNA: TGTGCCAGCAGTTACTCGGCAGGGGCTGGAAACACCATATATTTT.

V is TRBV25-1 and J is TRBJ2-5; TRBD1 matches 10 bases. Germline V gene sequence: CDR1 MGHDK, CDR2 SYGVNS. V shed 3 bases, J shed 5 bases, and the junction held 6 bases outside the gene matches. CDR3 length equals 15 residues. CDR3 sequence reads: CASSDPGQGWETQYF. The CDR3 DNA reads TGTGCCAGCAGTGATCCGGGACAGGGGTGGGAGACCCAGTACTTC.

This clone was seen once. The sample contains more than one DNA sequence encoding this CDR3. The chain combines TRBV5-1 with TRBJ1-1; D perhaps matches TRBD1 (5 bases). Germline-derived CDR1 and CDR2 are SGHRS and YFSETQ. The CDR3 sequence is 13 residues long. V shed 2 bases and J shed 1 base, with 6 bases lying between them. This chain's CDR3 is CASSFGQNTEAFF. The CDR3 region has the DNA TGCGCCAGCAGCTTTGGACAGAACACTGAAGCTTTCTTT.

This chain joins TRBV14 and TRBJ1-1, with TRBD1 matching 7 bases. This CDR3 is built from 13 residues. V was clipped by 5 bases and J by 5 bases; unmatched bases: 5. Per germline, CDR1 SGHDN and CDR2 FVKESK. This CDR3 reads CASSETGRTEAFF. The DNA of the CDR3 is TGTGCCAGCAGCGAGACAGGGCGAACTGAAGCTTTCTTT.